Sequencing of this TCR beta chain was carried out in a study of blood T cell repertoires in COVID-19. Study information: COVID-19 samples, acute and convalescent, were from the United States, Italy and Spain.

In assigning cohorts, the study relied on participant-reported clinical history. Remarks on this clone: The identical CDR3 is also encoded by other nucleotide sequences in the sample.

Authors' data handling: Nucleated cell number was recorded as an estimate derived from reference gene primer amplification. Produced via immunoSEQ multiplex PCR; TCRdb's table is partial and in-frame only. That table supplies the V and J calls and clone size; D and trimming were determined from the DNA. The table lists about 50,000 clones, more than 75% of them singletons. Sequences were obtained from PBMCs or T cells enriched from blood (not recorded which). This clonotype was obtained from a woman in her forties or fifties with acute COVID-19.

CDR3 DNA sequence: TGCGCCAGCAGCTTGGCAGGGCCGGGGGGCAATGAGCAGTTCTTC. It yields the protein CASSLAGPGGNEQFF. V gene TRBV5-1 combines with J gene TRBJ2-1; 7 bases line up with TRBD2. J gave up 6 bases and V 0 bases, and 6 bases lay outside the gene matches. This CDR3 has 15 residues. Germline loops: CDR1 SGHRS, CDR2 YFSETQ.